These T cell receptor beta chains were read from a single sample in a study of prognosis after radiotherapy for stage I lung cancer. TCRdb reanalysed the multiplex PCR reads using MiXCR and keeps one entry per CDR3 protein. The data hold about 12,000 distinct CDR3 sequences, with about 35% observed a single time. Sample: PBMCs, taken before or after stereotactic body radiation therapy (not recorded which). Receptors originate from a donor over 45 with non-small cell lung cancer. Each CDR3 is given with its conserved first and last residue. A D gene is named only where the DNA matches it firmly. The size of a clone is reported for some rows only, either as once, few or many, or as a class for expanded clones.

NA TRBD1 TRBJ1-2 TRBV19 CASSITFCGQEAYGYTF TGTGCCAGTAGTATTACATTTTGTGGACAGGAGGCCTATGGCTACACCTTC
NA NA TRBJ2-3 TRBV7-8 CASSNPRLVDTQYF TGTGCCAGCAGCAACCCCCGATTAGTAGATACGCAGTATTTT
NA NA TRBJ2-1 TRBV3-1 CASNRDFRYNEQFF TGTGCCAGCAACCGGGACTTCCGCTACAATGAGCAGTTCTTC
medium-sized TRBD2 TRBJ2-1 TRBV5-1 CASSLGLANEQFF TGCGCCAGCAGCCTGGGACTAGCGAATGAGCAGTTCTTC
medium-sized TRBD2 TRBJ2-3 TRBV5-1 CASSPGLAGGLDTQYF TGCGCCAGCAGCCCGGGACTAGCGGGGGGGCTTGATACGCAGTATTTT
many NA TRBJ2-5 TRBV6-5 CASSYSVLETQYF TGTGCCAGCAGTTATTCCGTATTGGAGACCCAGTACTTC
NA NA TRBJ2-3 TRBV28 CASSSPPDSKDTQYF TGTGCCAGCAGTTCACCCCCCGATAGCAAAGATACGCAGTATTTT
many NA TRBJ2-5 TRBV11-2 CASSTSLRGETQYF TGTGCCAGCAGTACCTCCCTGAGGGGGGAGACCCAGTACTTC
many TRBD1 TRBJ2-1 TRBV7-6 CASSPGTGGRNEQFF TGTGCCAGCAGCCCCGGGACAGGGGGCCGCAATGAGCAGTTCTTC
NA NA TRBJ1-3 TRBV6-1 CASSEAAGFDTIYF TGTGCCAGCAGTGAAGCGGCGGGGTTCGACACCATATATTTT
medium-sized NA TRBJ2-3 TRBV6-2/TRBV6-3 CASSYSTTEDTQYF TGTGCCAGCAGTTACTCTACGACAGAAGATACGCAGTATTTT
medium-sized TRBD1 TRBJ2-1 TRBV25-1 CASSVGTGGFEQFF TGTGCCAGCAGTGTAGGGACAGGGGGATTCGAGCAGTTCTTC
many TRBD2 TRBJ2-3 TRBV4-1 CASSQEERGGATDTQYF TGCGCCAGCAGCCAAGAGGAGCGCGGGGGGGCGACAGATACGCAGTATTTT
medium-sized TRBD1 TRBJ1-6 TRBV2 CASSADRGLSSPLHF TGTGCCAGCAGTGCGGACAGGGGGCTAAGTTCACCCCTCCACTTT
NA TRBD1 TRBJ1-2 TRBV6-2/TRBV6-3 CASISRTGRAYGYTF TGTGCCAGCATTAGCCGGACAGGGAGGGCCTATGGCTACACCTTC
NA NA TRBJ2-1 TRBV20-1 CSAGPFGYEQFF TGCAGTGCTGGCCCGTTTGGTTATGAGCAGTTCTTC
many TRBD2 TRBJ2-1 TRBV28 CASSLLGSSGTSGNGQFF TGTGCCAGCAGTTTATTAGGTAGCAGTGGGACTAGCGGCAATGGGCAGTTCTTC